This TCR beta chain stems from a study of blood T cells in healthy people across ages. Study results and caveats: Per-million-T-cell TCR beta diversity fell roughly linearly with age.

Comment on this clonotype: No antigen is known for it.

Extractions gave at least 5.5 micrograms of total RNA per sample. CDR1 and CDR2 (germline): DFQATT, SNEGSKA (reference sequence). The germline V and J ends were trimmed by 3 bases and 3 bases, with 8 bases remaining between them. The CDR3 is 12 amino acids. A sample-barcoded 5' primer and a J-beta primer mix were used in a second PCR of roughly 7 to 11 cycles. One entry per CDR3 protein, called by TCRdb with MiXCR from the 5' RACE reads. This sample has 1,800,000 or so distinct CDR3 sequences, with 30% to 40% found just once. This TCR was recovered from a human donor in good health. The chain is built from TRBV20-1 and TRBJ1-1; D gene unclear. The sequenced sample was blood. The CDR3 reads CSASGGHTEAFF. The CDR3, as DNA: TGCAGTGCTAGCGGTGGGCACACTGAAGCTTTCTTT.